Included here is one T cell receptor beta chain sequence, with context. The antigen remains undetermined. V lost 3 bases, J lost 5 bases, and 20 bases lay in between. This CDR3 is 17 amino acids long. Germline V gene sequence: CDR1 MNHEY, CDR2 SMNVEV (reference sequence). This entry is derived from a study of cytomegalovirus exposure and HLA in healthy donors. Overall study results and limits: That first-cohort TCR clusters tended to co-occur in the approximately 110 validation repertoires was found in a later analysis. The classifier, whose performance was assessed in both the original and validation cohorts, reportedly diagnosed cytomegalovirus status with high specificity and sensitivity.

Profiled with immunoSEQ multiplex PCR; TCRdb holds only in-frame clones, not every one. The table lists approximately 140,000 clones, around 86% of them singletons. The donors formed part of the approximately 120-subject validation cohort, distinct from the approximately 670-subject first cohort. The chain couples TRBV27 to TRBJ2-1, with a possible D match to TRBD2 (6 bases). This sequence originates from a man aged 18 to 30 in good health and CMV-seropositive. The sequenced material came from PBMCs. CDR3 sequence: CASSFRPLGTFHNEQFF. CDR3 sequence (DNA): TGTGCCAGCAGTTTCCGCCCGCTAGGGACTTTTCACAATGAGCAGTTCTTC.